This section outlines one T cell receptor beta chain sequence together with its context. The record originates from a study of response to subunit inactivated influenza vaccine. MiXCR, run by TCRdb on the RT-PCR reads, gives a single entry per CDR3 protein. The sample includes 500,000 to 750,000 distinct CDR3 sequences, approximately 14% of them seen just once. The CDR3 loop spans 15 amino acids. CDR1 ENHRY and CDR2 SYGVKD come from the germline V gene. With V trimmed by 4 bases and J by 3 bases, 4 bases remained unmatched. Sequenced material: PBMCs from blood, taken about 11 days after vaccination. The origin of this receptor is a man aged 50 to 59 who received an inactivated influenza vaccine. V gene TRBV10-3 combines with J gene TRBJ2-1; the match to TRBD1 covers 9 bases. The CDR3 spells CAISGSGQGYNEQFF. The CDR3 DNA follows: TGTGCCATCAGTGGATCGGGACAGGGCTACAATGAGCAGTTCTTC.